This is a list of T cell receptor beta chains from one sample in a study of OX40 agonist ivuxolimab in advanced cancers. Some clones are missing from TCRdb's copy, which holds only in-frame ones; the method was immunoSEQ multiplex PCR. The sample lists over 50,000 clones, around 91% seen once, with 15% to 20% in the top ten. The source was CD4+ or CD8+ T cells sorted from blood, collected in a trial of the OX40 agonist ivuxolimab. The receptors originated from an adult with an advanced solid tumor such as melanoma, head and neck, liver or kidney cancer. The conserved cysteine and the conserved F or W are not part of the CDR3 here. A D gene is named only where the DNA matches it firmly.

v_gene	d_gene	j_gene	CDR3aa
TRBV6-5	-	TRBJ2-5	ASSYSKRGETQY
TRBV7-7	-	TRBJ2-2	ASSRGVVGKRRTGELF
TRBV28	TRBD1	TRBJ2-6	ASCTPGTGAISGANVLT
TRBV12-2	-	TRBJ2-3	ASRLVNGGSTDTQY
TRBV10-2	-	TRBJ2-7	ASSEAGSSYEQY
TRBV25-1	-	TRBJ1-1	ASSEFTDYPTEAF
TRBV4-2	TRBD2	TRBJ2-7	ASSPEDNSGSRSYEQY
TRBV13	TRBD2	TRBJ2-1	ASSSSLAGVTYEQF
TRBV7-6	-	TRBJ1-3	ASSLKSGLTGNTIY
TRBV5-6	TRBD2	TRBJ2-7	ASTLSSGGSYEQY
TRBV4-3	-	TRBJ2-1	ASSQDPGPYNEQF
TRBV9	-	TRBJ2-7	ASSPQPSGEQY
TRBV27	TRBD2	TRBJ2-2	ASSDNGGAGELF
TRBV5-6	-	TRBJ2-7	ASSFRSEQY
TRBV7-9	-	TRBJ2-2	ASSSGAGELF
TRBV19	TRBD1	TRBJ2-1	ASSIGTVNNEQF
TRBV11-2	-	TRBJ2-1	ASSLEASYNEQF
TRBV28	-	TRBJ2-7	ASSFSDPAYEQY
TRBV4-3	TRBD2	TRBJ2-1	ASSQEPSGNLYNEQF
TRBV5-4	-	TRBJ2-3	ASSLEESTDTQY
TRBV20-1	-	TRBJ2-7	SAREVREQY
TRBV5-6	-	TRBJ1-4	ASSITTGEKLF
TRBV7-2	-	TRBJ2-1	ASSETRDEQF
TRBV7-9	-	TRBJ1-1	ASSTLRDLNTEAF
TRBV9	TRBD1	TRBJ1-2	ASSVGNRGHDYT
TRBV7-9	-	TRBJ2-2	ASSALGVGTGELF
TRBV4-3	TRBD2	TRBJ2-1	ASSQDRTRVGNEQF
TRBV15	TRBD1	TRBJ1-1	ATSSGQENTEAF
TRBV28	-	TRBJ1-2	ASALRKRGGGYT
TRBV5-4	-	TRBJ2-1	ASSPGQLLYNEQF
TRBV28	-	TRBJ2-2	ASSFWGSRTGELF
TRBV18	-	TRBJ2-2	ASSPGEIGELF
TRBV28	-	TRBJ1-5	ASSPEGHYSNQPQH
TRBV7-9	TRBD2	TRBJ2-1	ASSYLAGGYNEQF
TRBV28	-	TRBJ1-5	ASSSGRLNQPQH
TRBV28	-	TRBJ2-3	ASSSGGATGRTDTQY
TRBV7-8	-	TRBJ2-2	ASSSRKTGELF
TRBV5-4	TRBD2	TRBJ2-3	ASSGSSGYTDTQY
TRBV6-5	-	TRBJ2-2	AIERRDGTGELF
TRBV19	TRBD1	TRBJ1-1	ASSLRTGGDHPEAF
TRBV10-3	-	TRBJ2-7	AVLDSSLTYEQY
TRBV4-3	-	TRBJ2-1	ASSQDLENEQF
TRBV5-4	TRBD2	TRBJ2-7	ASRGTSGSGGYEQY
TRBV27	-	TRBJ2-6	ASSLSSRDPPSSGANVLT
TRBV4-3	-	-	ASSPSSATYEQY
TRBV2	TRBD1	TRBJ1-2	ASVPRSSGGNGYT
TRBV27	-	TRBJ2-3	ASSLSAGLTDTQY
TRBV5-6	TRBD2	TRBJ2-7	ASSSLGGGSYEQY
TRBV6-1	-	TRBJ1-2	ASTWGLQGYT
TRBV4-3	-	TRBJ2-1	ASSQDPSPYNEQF
TRBV27	-	TRBJ1-5	ASSSPSETGYNQPQH